The 24 T cell receptor beta chains below all came from one sample that was sequenced in a study of cytomegalovirus exposure and HLA in healthy donors. Use of 60 Vbeta and 13 Jbeta primers characterized the PCR. Measured with immunoSEQ multiplex PCR; TCRdb has only the in-frame clones, and not every one. The sample holds around 200,000 clones; less than 80% are singletons and the top ten take 0.22%. The sequenced material came from PBMCs. The receptors were gathered from a girl aged 2-10 years in good health and CMV-seronegative.

The rearrangement joins TRBV5-1 to TRBJ2-5; 10 bases match TRBD1. Germline assignment: CDR1 SGHRS and CDR2 YFSETQ. Trimming at V came to 4 bases and at J to 5 bases, leaving 8 bases not matched to a gene. The CDR3 consists of 15 residues. The CDR3 nucleotides are TGCGCCAGCAGCCCGGAGACAGGGGGCAGGGAGACCCAGTACTTC. Translation gives CASSPETGGRETQYF.

J is TRBJ2-2 and V is TRBV4-2; 9 bases align to TRBD2. V lost 5 bases, J lost 1 base, and 2 bases stayed unmatched. The CDR3 is 15 amino acids. From germline, CDR1 is LGHNA and CDR2 YNFKEQ. The chain's CDR3 is CASSGAGGNTGELFF. The CDR3 nucleotides read TGTGCCAGCAGCGGAGCGGGGGGGAACACCGGGGAGCTGTTTTTT.

V usage is TRBV12-5 and J usage is TRBJ2-3; TRBD2 matches at 16 bases. The germline CDR1 and CDR2 sequences are LGHNT and FRNRAP. This CDR3 has 20 residues. V was clipped by 0 bases and J by 2 bases; unmatched bases: 8. The CDR3 protein is CASGLVPGLAGGPYTDTQYF. CDR3 DNA sequence: TGTGCTAGTGGTTTGGTACCGGGACTAGCGGGGGGGCCCTACACAGATACGCAGTATTTT. Full variable domain (missing parts from reference TRBV12-5 and TRBJ2-3): DARVTQTPRHKVTEMGQEVTMRCQPILGHNTVFWYRQTMMQGLELLAYFRNRAPLDDSGMPKDRFSAEMPDATLATLKIQPSEPRDSAVYFCASGLVPGLAGGPYTDTQYFGPGTRLTVL.

This sequence joins TRBV6-1 and TRBJ2-7; perhaps TRBD1 as D (6 bases). CDR3 length: 14 residues. CDR1 MNHNS and CDR2 SASEGT come from the germline V gene. Trimming stripped 10 bases from V and 3 bases from J, with 19 bases between. The CDR3 is CATTTRQDFYEQYF. DNA of the CDR3: TGTGCCACCACAACAAGACAGGATTTCTACGAGCAGTACTTC.

The chain employs TRBV19 and TRBJ2-7; D might be TRBD1 (5 bases). The CDR3 extends over 16 amino acids. Trimming cost V 3 bases and J 2 bases, with 17 bases left between them. The germline V gene has CDR1 LNHDA and CDR2 SQIVND (reference sequence). CDR3 nucleotide sequence: TGTGCCAGTAGTATGGAATTGGGGCCCTACACCTACGAGCAGTACTTC. Translation: CASSMELGPYTYEQYF.

The rearrangement joins TRBV5-1 to TRBJ2-7, with 10 bases fitting TRBD2. The CDR3 has 14 residues. With V trimmed by 5 bases and J by 2 bases, 4 bases remained unmatched. The germline V gene encodes CDR1 SGHRS and CDR2 YFSETQ. CDR3 nucleotide sequence: TGCGCCAGCAGAAGAAGCGGGGGGGCCTACGAGCAGTACTTC. It encodes CASRRSGGAYEQYF.

This clone was counted a single time. This sequence joins TRBV11-2 and TRBJ2-2; TRBD2 is a possible D gene (5 bases). CDR1 is SGHAT, CDR2 FQNNGV, per germline. Trimming cost V 4 bases and J 8 bases, with 5 bases left between them. CDR3 length: 11 amino acids. This CDR3 is CASSWRGELFF. The CDR3 DNA follows: TGTGCCAGCAGCTGGAGGGGGGAGCTGTTTTTT.

The genes are TRBV7-9 and TRBJ1-1; D gene ambiguous. The CDR3 totals 14 residues. V was clipped by 4 bases and J by 5 bases, with 14 bases between them. Germline lookup yields CDR1 SEHNR and CDR2 FQNEAQ (reference sequence). DNA of the CDR3: TGTGCCAGCAGCTCAGCCTCAACCGAGACTGAAGCTTTCTTT. Its protein product is CASSSASTETEAFF.

V gene TRBV5-1 combines with J gene TRBJ1-6; 10 bases line up with TRBD1. Losses at the gene ends were 3 bases for V and 10 bases for J; bases not matched to a gene: 7. The CDR3 contains 15 residues. Germline-derived CDR1 and CDR2 are SGHRS and YFSETQ. As DNA, the CDR3 is TGCGCCAGCAGCTGGGGGGACAGGGGACGATCACCCCTCCACTTT. Its protein is CASSWGDRGRSPLHF. Drawing the rest from reference TRBV5-1 and TRBJ1-6, the complete variable domain is KAGVTQTPRYLIKTRGQQVTLSCSPISGHRSVSWYQQTPGQGLQFLFEYFSETQRNKGNFPGRFSGRQFSNSRSEMNVSTLELGDSALYLCASSWGDRGRSPLHFGNGTRLTVT.

The CDR3 loop is CASSFGGGYNEQFF. The CDR3 DNA follows: TGTGCCAGCAGTTTCGGGGGGGGCTACAATGAGCAGTTCTTC. This chain connects TRBV6-5 to TRBJ2-1; 8 nucleotides line up with TRBD2. The germline V gene has CDR1 MNHEY and CDR2 SVGAGI. V dropped 4 bases and J dropped 3; count of bases not matched to a gene: 2. The CDR3 extends over 14 amino acids.

This clone has only a few counts. The chain uses TRBV6-4 and TRBJ2-1; the D gene is possibly TRBD2 (6 bases). CDR3 length: 14 amino acids. Germline CDR1 is MRHNA and CDR2 is SNTAGT. V lost 2 bases to trimming and J lost 8 bases, with 13 bases between them. CDR3 DNA sequence: TGTGCCAGCAGTGACCGCCCGGGGGTCGATGAGCAGTTCTTC. Protein: CASSDRPGVDEQFF.

The CDR3 here is CASSTRRGQGYNEQFF. The CDR3 DNA follows: TGTGCCAGCAGCACCAGACGGGGACAGGGTTACAATGAGCAGTTCTTC. This chain uses TRBV7-8 with TRBJ2-1; 9 nucleotides agree with TRBD1. CDR1 and CDR2 (germline): SGHVS, FQNEAQ. The CDR3 extends over 16 amino acids. The V and J ends lost 5 bases and 4 bases, in that order; junction bases with no gene match: 9.

This clone showed up just a few times. The V gene is TRBV7-6, the J gene TRBJ1-1; 7 bases match TRBD1. Per the germline V gene, CDR1 is SGHVS and CDR2 is FNYEAQ. The CDR3 extends over 18 amino acids. V lost 5 bases and J lost 3; bases outside the gene matches: 18. The CDR3 here is CASSGVVRTGTGDTEAFF. As DNA, the CDR3 is TGTGCCAGCAGCGGAGTCGTCAGGACAGGTACCGGGGACACTGAAGCTTTCTTT.

The chain joins TRBV2 to TRBJ1-6, with 9 bases identical to TRBD1. The CDR3 is 13 residues long. Germline values: CDR1 SNHLY, CDR2 FYNNEI. J was trimmed by 10 bases and V by 7 bases; bases with no gene match: 5. CDR3 residues: CASNYRGRSPLHF. The CDR3 DNA reads as TGTGCCAGCAATTACAGGGGGCGGTCACCCCTCCACTTT.

The chain is built from TRBV2 and TRBJ2-2; TRBD2 aligns across 7 bases. Germline CDR1 reads SNHLY; CDR2 reads FYNNEI. V was clipped by 7 bases and J by 2 bases; unmatched bases: 4. The CDR3 runs to 14 residues. In DNA, the CDR3 is TGTGCCAGCAATACGGGGGGTAACACCGGGGAGCTGTTTTTT. This translates into CASNTGGNTGELFF. Drawing the rest from reference TRBV2 and TRBJ2-2, the complete variable domain is EPEVTQTPSHQVTQMGQEVILRCVPISNHLYFYWYRQILGQKVEFLVSFYNNEISEKSEIFDDQFSVERPDGSNFTLKIRSTKLEDSAMYFCASNTGGNTGELFFGEGSRLTVL.

This chain links TRBV7-9 with TRBJ1-6; the match to TRBD1 covers 7 bases. V lost 4 bases to trimming and J lost 9 bases; unmatched junction nucleotides: 9. The CDR3 runs to 15 residues. CDR1 and CDR2 (germline): SEHNR, FQNEAQ (reference sequence). CDR3 residues: CASSSDRVGGSPLHF. CDR3 bases: TGTGCCAGCAGCTCTGACAGGGTAGGAGGTTCACCCCTCCACTTT.

This chain joins TRBV9 and TRBJ2-1; the match to TRBD2 covers 8 bases. V was clipped by 4 bases and J by 5 bases; unmatched bases: 11. Per the germline V gene, CDR1 is SGDLS and CDR2 is YYNGEE. The CDR3 covers 16 residues. Here the CDR3 DNA reads TGTGCCAGCAGCCCCCGACTAGCGCGGAATGACAATGAGCAGTTCTTC. This gives the protein CASSPRLARNDNEQFF.

The V gene is TRBV7-9, the J gene TRBJ1-1; D uncertain. V was pared by 7 bases and J by 0 bases, with 12 bases between. Germline lookup yields CDR1 SEHNR and CDR2 FQNEAQ (reference sequence). This CDR3 is built from 14 residues. CDR3 nucleotide sequence: TGTGCCAGCACTCTAGGGAGTATGAACACTGAAGCTTTCTTT. Residues: CASTLGSMNTEAFF. The full variable domain, in which reference TRBV7-9 and TRBJ1-1 provide the parts outside the CDR3, is DTGVSQNPRHKITKRGQNVTFRCDPISEHNRLYWYRQTLGQGPEFLTYFQNEAQLEKSRLLSDRFSAERPKGSFSTLEIQRTEQGDSAMYLCASTLGSMNTEAFFGQGTRLTVV.

The genes are TRBV9 and TRBJ2-6, with 10 positions matching TRBD1. CDR1 and CDR2 from the germline V gene are SGDLS and YYNGEE. With 4 bases clipped from V and 2 bases from J, the junction kept 6 bases outside the gene matches. This CDR3 contains 17 residues. In DNA form, the CDR3 reads TGTGCCAGCAGCCGCGGGACAGGGGCTGCTGGGGCCAACGTCCTGACTTTC. It encodes CASSRGTGAAGANVLTF. Filled out from reference TRBV9 and TRBJ2-6, the complete variable domain reads DSGVTQTPKHLITATGQRVTLRCSPRSGDLSVYWYQQSLDQGLQFLIQYYNGEERAKGNILERFSAQQFPDLHSELNLSSLELGDSALYFCASSRGTGAAGANVLTFGAGSRLTVL.

This sequence joins TRBV2 and TRBJ2-1; TRBD1 agrees at 9 bases. The CDR3 covers 17 residues. V was clipped by 6 bases and J by 4 bases; unmatched bases: 13. The germline CDR1 and CDR2 sequences are SNHLY and FYNNEI. DNA for the CDR3: TGTGCCAGCAGGCAGGCCATGAGGGACAGGGTGTACAATGAGCAGTTCTTC. This gives the protein CASRQAMRDRVYNEQFF.

The V gene is TRBV7-2, the J gene TRBJ2-7; 8 positions match TRBD2. This CDR3 contains 15 residues. Germline loops: CDR1 SGHTA, CDR2 FQGNSA. V lost 2 bases and J lost 3; bases outside the gene matches: 6. The CDR3 nucleotides are TGTGCCAGCAGCTTACAAGCGGGAGACGGCTACGAGCAGTACTTC. This codes for CASSLQAGDGYEQYF.

The chain combines TRBV6-1 with TRBJ2-3; TRBD1 might be the D (6 bases). CDR1 MNHNS and CDR2 SASEGT come from the germline V gene. Trimming cost V 8 bases and J 8 bases, with 14 bases left between them. The CDR3 covers 12 residues. CDR3 loop: CASVYTGITQYF. For the CDR3, the DNA is TGTGCCAGCGTATACACAGGGATTACGCAGTATTTT.

This chain links TRBV4-1 with TRBJ2-2; D is perhaps TRBD1 (5 bases). Trimming cost V 4 bases and J 2 bases, with 17 bases left between them. The germline CDR1 and CDR2 sequences are MGHRA and YSYEKL. This CDR3 has 17 amino acids. CDR3 in amino acids: CASSRLNVGENTGELFF. The DNA of the CDR3 is TGCGCCAGCAGCCGTCTGAACGTAGGGGAAAACACCGGGGAGCTGTTTTTT.

The V and J genes are TRBV5-4 and TRBJ2-3; a weak D match, TRBD1 (5 bases). Germline lookup yields CDR1 SGHNT and CDR2 YYREEE (reference sequence). With 5 bases removed from V and 4 bases from J, the gap between germline ends came to 11 bases. The length of the CDR3 is 13 residues. For the CDR3, the DNA is TGTGCCAGCAGATTCCCAGGGTCAGATACGCAGTATTTT. Translation: CASRFPGSDTQYF. The full variable domain, with the rest looked up from reference TRBV5-4 and TRBJ2-3, is ETGVTQSPTHLIKTRGQQVTLRCSSQSGHNTVSWYQQALGQGPQFIFQYYREEENGRGNFPPRFSGLQFPNYSSELNVNALELDDSALYLCASRFPGSDTQYFGPGTRLTVL.